This T cell receptor (beta chain) emerged from a study of Ad26.COV2.S vaccination and SARS-CoV-2 variants. Study outcomes and limitations: Reportedly, after vaccination the spike-specific CD8+ and CD4+ T cell responses displayed substantial breadth. Vaccine recipients showed a spike-specific TCR breadth that was higher than in placebo recipients.

Comments on this clone: Its antigen is not identified.

Assay used: immunoSEQ multiplex PCR; TCRdb lists only in-frame clones, some missing. Altogether about 420,000 clones are present, 85% to 90% being singletons, with the ten largest covering about 3.6%. The CDR3 sequence is 12 residues long. The V gene lost 3 bases and the J gene lost 5 bases, with 8 bases spanning the gap. Germline loops: CDR1 SQVTM, CDR2 ANQGSEA. Treatment meaning: 15 to 20 received Ad26.COV2.S at low or high dose, single or two shots; about 5 received placebo; per-sample allocation not given. Day 63 after the first vaccine or placebo injection was the time point for sampling. The donor was a Boston adult aged 18-55 years. Spike of the Wuhan-strain SARS-CoV-2 was expressed by an Ad26 vector, which formed the vaccine.

The sequence was collected from a person between 18 and 60 years old who received the Ad26.COV2.S COVID-19 vaccine or a placebo. The sequencing here drew on peripheral blood, taken in a trial of Ad26.COV2.S vaccine versus placebo. The J gene is TRBJ2-1, the V gene TRBV29-1; D remains ambiguous. The CDR3 region has the DNA TGCAGCGTTGAGGAAAGGGACAATGAGCAGTTCTTC. Encoded protein: CSVEERDNEQFF.